This T cell receptor beta chain was obtained from a study of OX40 agonist ivuxolimab in advanced cancers. Study-level information: Subjects had a mean age of 60 years, with a range of roughly 23 to 79; approximately 83% were male.

This table comes from immunoSEQ multiplex PCR, and its TCRdb copy is limited to in-frame clones, with some not included. Of 35,000 to 40,000 clones in the sample, about 89% were seen once. Of note for this clone: Its target is not known.

Autoimmune disease history or systemic immunosuppression excluded patients. The CDR3 has 16 residues. V lost 0 bases and J 5 bases, leaving 17 bases between the germline ends. The germline gives CDR1 SGHDT, CDR2 YYEEEE. Study-wide findings and caveats: Clones of CD4+ and CD8+ blood T cells grew by week 6 at doses of 0.1 to 3.0 mg/kg. Which antigen the expanded peripheral T cells recognized is unknown.

This chain uses TRBV5-6 with TRBJ1-1; a weak D match, TRBD1 (6 bases). This clonotype was obtained from an adult with an advanced solid tumor such as melanoma, head and neck, liver or kidney cancer. The input for sequencing was CD4+ or CD8+ T cells sorted from blood, taken in a trial of the OX40 agonist ivuxolimab. This chain's CDR3 is CASSLAGLGGNTEAFF. CDR3 sequence (DNA): TGTGCCAGCAGCTTGGCGGGGTTGGGGGGCAATACTGAAGCTTTCTTT.